The clone carrying this T cell receptor (beta chain) was observed a handful of times. Its antigen is not known. The entry originates in a study of post-analysis software for immune sequencing data. The wider study: The disease courses spanned relapsing-remitting, secondary progressive and progressive-relapsing forms of multiple sclerosis. Study-level results: The study found TRBV5-6, TRBV5-1 and TRBV20-1 among a few TRBV segments more frequent in patients than controls. For normalized Chao1 diversity, multiple sclerosis patients scored significantly lower than controls did.

Each TCR beta cDNA library carried unique molecular identifiers. cDNA molecules numbering some 500,000 came from about 1 to 10 million T cells. Each CDR3 protein is one row after TCRdb ran MiXCR on the PCR reads. The table lists about 540,000 distinct CDR3 sequences, under 40% of them singletons. The germline V gene has CDR1 DFQATT and CDR2 SNEGSKA (reference sequence). The CDR3 sequence is 15 residues long. Trimming cost V 8 bases and J 5 bases; bases outside gene matches: 14. The origin of this receptor is a girl aged 2-17 years with multiple sclerosis. Sequencing input: blood. This chain connects TRBV20-1 to TRBJ2-1; 8 bases align to TRBD2. The CDR3 DNA sequence: TGCAGTTGCCCTACTATTTCGGGGGGGAACAATGAGCAGTTCTTC. The encoded protein is CSCPTISGGNNEQFF.